This TCR beta chain is from a study of T cells after yellow fever vaccination. Each CDR3 protein is one row after TCRdb ran MiXCR on the 5' RACE reads. The data show around 530,000 distinct CDR3 sequences, with roughly a sixth seen just once and 17% held by the top ten. Study-level points and caveats: The booster response re-showed most primary clones: over 95% CD4, approximately 90% CD8.

V was shortened by 7 bases and J by 4 bases, with 10 bases between the two germline ends. The CDR3 spans 12 residues. Germline CDR1 MNHEY, CDR2 SVGEGT. This clonotype was observed a few times. The antigen is unknown. J is TRBJ1-2 and V is TRBV6-2 or TRBV6-3; D unclear. Sample: PBMCs, taken 5 days after the first yellow fever vaccination. This TCR was recovered from a man between 18 and 29 years old who received the YFV17D yellow fever vaccine. Written as DNA, the CDR3 is TGTGCCAGCACCCCAGGAACCTATGGCTACACCTTC. It translates to CASTPGTYGYTF.